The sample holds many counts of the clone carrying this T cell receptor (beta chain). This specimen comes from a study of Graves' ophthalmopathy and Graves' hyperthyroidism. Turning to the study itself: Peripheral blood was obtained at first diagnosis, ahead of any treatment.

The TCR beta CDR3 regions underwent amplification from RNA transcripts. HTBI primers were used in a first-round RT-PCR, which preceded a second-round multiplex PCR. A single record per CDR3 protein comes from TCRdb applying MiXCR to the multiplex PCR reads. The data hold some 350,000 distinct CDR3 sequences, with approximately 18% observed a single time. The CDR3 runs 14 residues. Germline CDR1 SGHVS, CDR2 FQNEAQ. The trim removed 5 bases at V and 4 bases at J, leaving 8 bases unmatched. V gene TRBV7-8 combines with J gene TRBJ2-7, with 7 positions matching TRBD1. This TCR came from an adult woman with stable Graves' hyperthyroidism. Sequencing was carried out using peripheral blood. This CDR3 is CASSIQGSIYEQYF. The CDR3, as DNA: TGTGCCAGCAGCATACAGGGGTCTATATACGAGCAGTACTTC.